These T cell receptor beta chains were read from a single sample in a study of CD8+CD57+ T cells in acquired aplastic anemia. In TCRdb, the reads were re-called with MiXCR into one record per CDR3 protein. The data show about 180,000 distinct CDR3 sequences, almost 50% seen once. What was sequenced was sorted CD4+, CD8+, or CD8+CD57+ T cells (not recorded which) from PBMCs. Receptor source: a human donor with aplastic anemia. Each CDR3 is given with its conserved first and last residue. The order of the fields is J gene, V gene, CDR3 protein.

TRBJ1-2	TRBV7-4	CASSLGWGQGNYGYTF
TRBJ1-4	TRBV7-8	CASSWDKARGPTNEKLFF
TRBJ1-5	TRBV24-1	CATSDPGTGSNQPQHF
TRBJ1-2	TRBV7-3	CASSAGQNYGYTF
TRBJ2-5	TRBV10-3	CANGGQQKEIQYF
TRBJ2-5	TRBV7-3	CASSPGRKETQYF
TRBJ1-5	TRBV6-1	CASSALAGTNQPQHF
TRBJ2-3	TRBV14	CASSQLTGGRYTDTQYF
TRBJ2-2	TRBV28	CASSLYTGELFF
TRBJ2-2	TRBV7-8	CASSLGSPGELFF
TRBJ2-7	TRBV20-1	CSARSDRRYEQYF
TRBJ1-5	TRBV3-1	CASTGTSGSHNQPQHF
TRBJ2-1	TRBV29-1	CSVEVGTGGKVNEQFF
TRBJ2-5	TRBV11-2	CASSPTGSTLGGDQYF
TRBJ2-1	TRBV10-2	CASTTRSANEGQFF
TRBJ2-2	TRBV20-1	CSTRASGGPTGELFF
TRBJ1-1	TRBV29-1	CSVALLADNTEAFF
TRBJ2-1	TRBV20-1	CSARDLQGSRTYNEQFF
TRBJ2-7	TRBV5-4	CASSRGDSLGEQYF
TRBJ1-1	TRBV6-1	CASSLSPSGSTEAFF
TRBJ2-7	TRBV2	CASRQGDSTYEQYF
TRBJ2-1	TRBV6-1	CASKQGYSDEQFF
TRBJ2-7	TRBV4-1	CASSQASGTSGSYEQYF
TRBJ1-5	TRBV7-2	CASSFGHVNQPQHF
TRBJ1-2	TRBV6-1	CASTGQGQGYGYTF
TRBJ2-3	TRBV15	CATSRGRGGTDTQYF
TRBJ2-3	TRBV20-1	CSARDLSGTANTHTQYF
TRBJ2-3	TRBV30	CASNRGWGDTQYF
TRBJ2-3	TRBV19	CASKNALGTDTQYF
TRBJ2-5	TRBV7-9	CASSSAARTETQYF
TRBJ2-7	TRBV14	CASSLPGTSLHEQYF
TRBJ2-1	TRBV24-1	CATSDGTSGPDEQFF
TRBJ1-1	TRBV15	CATSRGRERFGAFF
TRBJ2-2	TRBV25-1	CASKSQGTGNTGELFF
TRBJ2-7	TRBV7-2	CASSLRNYYYEQYF
TRBJ1-6	TRBV12-3/TRBV12-4	CASSQGRASTLHF
TRBJ1-4	TRBV29-1	CSVDPGQGVKEKLFF
TRBJ2-5	TRBV20-1	CSGTSGGAGKQETQYF
TRBJ2-5	TRBV24-1	CATSVSGGVETQYF
TRBJ1-1	TRBV11-2	CASSPTPGQGGFRNTEAFF